What follows describes a single T cell receptor (beta chain). Its antigen is undetermined. V lost 4 bases to trimming and J lost 0 bases, with 10 bases between them. Germline CDR1 and CDR2: SGHTA and FQGNSA. The CDR3 is made up of 14 amino acids. The data belong to a study of T cells after yellow fever vaccination. Study-level results: The booster saw the reappearance of most primary-vaccination clones (roughly 96% CD4, 88% CD8). Weaker, the secondary response peaked sooner, at day 5 versus 15. Shared CD4/CD8 clonotypes were a small share, likely from convergent recombination.

MiXCR, run by TCRdb on the 5' RACE reads, gives a single entry per CDR3 protein. The top ten clones hold around 3.4% of a sample with some 300,000 distinct CDR3 sequences, roughly 9% of them seen once. J is TRBJ2-7 and V is TRBV7-2; D might be TRBD1 or TRBD2, each matching 5 bases. Here the sequenced sample was CD4+ T cells sorted from PBMCs, taken 5 days after the yellow fever booster vaccination. The TCR originated in a man younger than 35 who received the YFV17D yellow fever vaccine. This CDR3 is CASSSGTYSYEQYF. CDR3 sequence (DNA): TGTGCCAGCAGCTCCGGGACCTACTCCTACGAGCAGTACTTC.